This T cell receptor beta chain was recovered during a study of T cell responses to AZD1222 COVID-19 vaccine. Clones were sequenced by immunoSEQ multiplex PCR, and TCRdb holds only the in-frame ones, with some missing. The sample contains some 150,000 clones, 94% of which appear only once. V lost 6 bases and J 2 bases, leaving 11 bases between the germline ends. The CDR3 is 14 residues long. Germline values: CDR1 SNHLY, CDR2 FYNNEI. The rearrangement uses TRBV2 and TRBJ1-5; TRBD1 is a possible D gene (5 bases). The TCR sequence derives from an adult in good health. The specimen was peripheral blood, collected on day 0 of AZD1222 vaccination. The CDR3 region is CASRGRAGNQPQHF. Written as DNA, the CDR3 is TGTGCCAGCAGGGGACGCGCGGGCAATCAGCCCCAGCATTTT.